This TCR beta chain was captured in a study of blood T cell repertoires in COVID-19 (TCRdb year 2020). Turning to the overall study: Samples covering the acute and convalescent phases of COVID-19 were provided by collaborators in the United States, Italy and Spain. Nearly every sample came with metadata listing a de-identified subject ID, COVID-19 status, age in years and sex. Where HLA class I and class II types were available, the types were taken from metadata supplied by the sample provider, not from assay-based typing. The samples were drawn from two sources: the first 160 participants of the ongoing ImmuneRACE study, and 950 to 1,500 subjects contributed by 6 global collaborators. The dataset comprised deeply sampled blood TCRbeta repertoires from subjects exposed to, actively infected with, or recovered from COVID-19. The repertoires were made available in a free public database intended to serve as a resource for research on the immune response to SARS-CoV-2. The prospective study material was composed of cDNA or gDNA derived from T cells, B-cell-depleted T cells, or PBMCs.

Concerning this clone itself: There is no known antigen for this receptor. No much larger clonotype is one base removed from it; base qualities were not supplied.

The CDR3, from cysteine to phenylalanine, totals 15 residues. CDR3 DNA is the only sequence kept; it has 45 bases, read in frame from the first base. Trimming costs V 1 base and J 2 bases, and their ends lie 11 bases apart. The germline V gene yields SGHVS for CDR1 and FQNEAQ for CDR2. TCRbeta CDR3 regions were amplified from genomic DNA by means of the immunoSEQ Assay, a bias-controlled multiplex PCR. In the original analysis: Nucleated cell counts per sample were estimated from amplification of reference gene primers within the assay. To quantify the absolute abundance of each unique TCRbeta CDR3 rearrangement, sequence reads were collapsed and filtered. For each sample, productive Simpson clonality was calculated by taking the square root of Simpson's diversity index across productive rearrangements. TCRdb holds this immuneACCESS table with in-frame rearrangements only. Some clones are missing; in checked studies, unresolved V genes explain under half, and the rest has no known cause. The V and J calls and clone size are taken from that table; D and trimming were inferred from the DNA. The sample records roughly 100,000 clones, around 88% of which are singletons. The ten largest clones add up to around 1.9% of the sample.

In Seattle, one collaborating source enrolled patients while the infection was active and tracked those patients longitudinally over the course of disease. Whole blood was collected in K2EDTA tubes by collaborating institutions according to the institutions' own protocols. For TCRbeta analysis, collaborators shipped samples as frozen whole blood, isolated PBMCs, or DNA extracted from either of those sample types. What the authors observed across the whole study: The amount of clinical and demographic metadata varied by source and participant and was provided uncurated.

Recombination connected TRBV7-8 to TRBJ2-5; a confident D gene designation cannot be given. The sequence was collected from a man aged 45-60 years with COVID-19, enrolled during active disease. The sample was peripheral blood. The CDR3 protein is CASSLGARRQETQYF. The base sequence is TGTGCCAGCAGCTTAGGGGCCAGACGGCAAGAGACCCAGTACTTC.